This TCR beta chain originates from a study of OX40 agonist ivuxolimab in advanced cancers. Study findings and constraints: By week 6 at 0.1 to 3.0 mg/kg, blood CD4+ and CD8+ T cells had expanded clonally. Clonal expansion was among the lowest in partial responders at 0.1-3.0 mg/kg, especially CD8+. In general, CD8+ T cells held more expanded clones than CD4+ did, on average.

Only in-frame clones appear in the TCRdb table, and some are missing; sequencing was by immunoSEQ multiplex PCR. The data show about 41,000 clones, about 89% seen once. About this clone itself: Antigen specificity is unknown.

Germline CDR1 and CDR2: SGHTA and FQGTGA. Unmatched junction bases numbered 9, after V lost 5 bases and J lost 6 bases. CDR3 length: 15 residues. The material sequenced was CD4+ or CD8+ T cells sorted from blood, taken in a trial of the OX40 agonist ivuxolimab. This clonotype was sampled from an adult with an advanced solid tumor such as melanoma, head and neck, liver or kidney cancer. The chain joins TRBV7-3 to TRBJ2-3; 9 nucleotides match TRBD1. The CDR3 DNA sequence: TGTGCCAGCAGCGCGCCGGGACAGGGTAGCGATACGCAGTATTTT. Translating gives CASSAPGQGSDTQYF. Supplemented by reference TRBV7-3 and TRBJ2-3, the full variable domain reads GAGVSQTPSNKVTEKGKYVELRCDPISGHTALYWYRQSLGQGPEFLIYFQGTGAADDSGLPNDRFFAVRPEGSVSTLKIQRTERGDSAVYLCASSAPGQGSDTQYFGPGTRLTVL.